Below, 2 T cell receptor beta chains from the same sample are listed, as sequenced in a study of shared clonotypes between healthy human individuals. Sequencing used immunoSEQ multiplex PCR; TCRdb keeps in-frame clones, though not all of them. The repertoire holds more than 2,000,000 clones, with over 90% as singletons. The specimen sequenced was naive CD4+ T cells from PBMCs. Subset specified: CD45RA+ positively selected. These receptors all stem from a young man in good health. Some clones in this sample may be carry-over from other donors' samples.

This rearrangement joins TRBV6-5 to TRBJ1-2; D ambiguous. The CDR3 sequence is 13 residues long. From germline, CDR1 is MNHEY and CDR2 SVGAGI. With 8 bases removed from V and 2 bases from J, the gap between germline ends came to 12 bases. The CDR3 nucleotides read TGTGCCAGCGCCCATCGGGAAAACTATGGCTACACCTTC. Translation: CASAHRENYGYTF.

The CDR3 reads CASSQGPPPQETQYF. DNA for the CDR3: TGTGCCAGCAGCCAAGGGCCACCACCCCAAGAGACCCAGTACTTC. The V gene is TRBV4-2, the J gene TRBJ2-5; D gene ambiguous. Germline V lookup: CDR1 LGHNA, CDR2 YNFKEQ. The CDR3 has 15 amino acids. The V and J ends lost 1 base and 1 base respectively, with 10 bases between them.